The rows below give T cell receptor beta chains drawn from one sample of a study of shared clonotypes between healthy human individuals. Profiling relied on immunoSEQ multiplex PCR, and the TCRdb table lists in-frame clones only, not all of them. The sample records hundreds of thousands of clones, approximately 79% being singletons. The material sequenced was memory CD4+ T cells sorted from blood. The receptor set was obtained from a woman younger than 45 in good health. Both conserved end residues are part of each CDR3.

cdr3_aa j_call v_call
CASSLIRDYEQYF TRBJ2-7 TRBV28
CASGLTTSTGAPISYEQYF - TRBV12-5
CASSPPNGLSTDTQYF TRBJ2-3 TRBV18
CASMERGRGYTF TRBJ1-2 TRBV19
CASSYGNSF TRBJ1-5 TRBV6-5
CASSGSGSSGANVLTF TRBJ2-6 TRBV9
CASKRDGSYEQYF TRBJ2-7 TRBV2
CASSWTSGASTDTQYF TRBJ2-3 TRBV5-4
CASSNGQGTYEQYF TRBJ2-7 TRBV6-6
CASSGTSGYNEQFF TRBJ2-1 TRBV10-1
CASSLYRGPYEQYF TRBJ2-7 TRBV28
CASSLMGHYTF TRBJ1-2 TRBV27
CASSQDGNLGLNYNEQFF TRBJ2-1 TRBV4-2
CASSESSGTVGSNQPQHF TRBJ1-5 TRBV25-1
CASSLGPQGLADTQYF TRBJ2-3 TRBV5-1
CASSRTQDGTGANVLTF TRBJ2-6 TRBV4-2
CASGPTGGYKFYYGYTF TRBJ1-2 TRBV27
CASSTDRAGGRVQYF TRBJ2-7 TRBV11-2
CASSPTGLGYTF TRBJ1-2 TRBV18
CASRTNTGELFF TRBJ2-2 TRBV5-6
CASSLLAGVGETQYF TRBJ2-5 TRBV14
CASSLAALPYEQYF TRBJ2-7 TRBV11-2
CASSFLRGSRNQPQHF TRBJ1-5 TRBV5-4
CASTTEAGSYEQYF TRBJ2-7 TRBV28
CASSLHRGSNQPQHF TRBJ1-5 TRBV7-2
CASSLWQGNKVLQPQHF TRBJ1-5 TRBV7-7
CASSVDGRSGNTIYF TRBJ1-3 TRBV9